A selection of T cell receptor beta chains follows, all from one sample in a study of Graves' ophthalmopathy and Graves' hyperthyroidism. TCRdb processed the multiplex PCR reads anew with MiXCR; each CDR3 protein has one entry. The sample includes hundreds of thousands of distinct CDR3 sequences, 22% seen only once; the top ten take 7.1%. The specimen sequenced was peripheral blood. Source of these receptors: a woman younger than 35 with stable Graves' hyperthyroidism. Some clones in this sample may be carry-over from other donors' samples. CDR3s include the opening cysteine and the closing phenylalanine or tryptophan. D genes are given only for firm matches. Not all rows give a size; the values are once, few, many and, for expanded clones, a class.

CDR3 protein: CASSLVPAGTSSTDTQYF
CDR3 DNA: TGTGCCAGCAGCTTAGTCCCAGCGGGGACTTCTAGCACAGATACGCAGTATTTT
J gene: TRBJ2-3
V gene: TRBV11-2
CDR3 length: 18
D gene: TRBD2
clone size: .

CDR3 protein: CAISIADRDTGELFF
CDR3 DNA: TGTGCCATCAGTATCGCGGACAGGGACACCGGGGAGCTGTTTTTT
J gene: TRBJ2-2
V gene: TRBV10-3
CDR3 length: 15
D gene: TRBD1
clone size: many

CDR3 protein: CASSLRWGGIMNTEAFF
CDR3 DNA: TGTGCCAGCAGCCTCAGGTGGGGCGGAATTATGAACACTGAAGCTTTCTTT
J gene: TRBJ1-1
V gene: TRBV28
CDR3 length: 17
D gene: .
clone size: many

CDR3 protein: CASSWAGTGTETQYF
CDR3 DNA: TGTGCCAGCAGCTGGGCAGGGACAGGGACTGAGACCCAGTACTTC
J gene: TRBJ2-5
V gene: TRBV11-2
CDR3 length: 15
D gene: TRBD1
clone size: many

CDR3 protein: CSARGGTELGHEQYF
CDR3 DNA: TGCAGTGCTAGAGGTGGGACGGAGCTAGGCCACGAGCAGTACTTC
J gene: TRBJ2-7
V gene: TRBV20-1
CDR3 length: 15
D gene: .
clone size: many

CDR3 protein: CSVATGTGVKETQYF
CDR3 DNA: TGCAGCGTTGCCACCGGGACAGGGGTTAAGGAGACCCAGTACTTC
J gene: TRBJ2-5
V gene: TRBV29-1
CDR3 length: 15
D gene: TRBD1
clone size: .

CDR3 protein: CASSPDRIEQYF
CDR3 DNA: TGTGCCAGCAGTCCGGACCGGATCGAGCAGTACTTC
J gene: TRBJ2-7
V gene: TRBV28
CDR3 length: 12
D gene: .
clone size: .

CDR3 protein: CASSYSKRSEAFF
CDR3 DNA: TGTGCCAGCAGTTACTCGAAGAGGAGTGAAGCTTTCTTT
J gene: TRBJ1-1
V gene: TRBV6-5
CDR3 length: 13
D gene: .
clone size: many

CDR3 protein: CSVADGTYEQYF
CDR3 DNA: TGCAGCGTTGCCGACGGTACCTACGAGCAGTACTTC
J gene: TRBJ2-7
V gene: TRBV29-1
CDR3 length: 12
D gene: .
clone size: .

CDR3 protein: CSARSPKDSYEQYF
CDR3 DNA: TGCAGTGCTAGAAGCCCTAAGGATTCCTACGAGCAGTACTTC
J gene: TRBJ2-7
V gene: TRBV20-1
CDR3 length: 14
D gene: .
clone size: .

CDR3 protein: CASSQEGAVLSYTF
CDR3 DNA: TGTGCCAGCAGCCAAGAGGGGGCAGTTTTGAGCTACACCTTC
J gene: TRBJ1-2
V gene: TRBV4-2
CDR3 length: 14
D gene: .
clone size: few